This TCR beta chain appears in the sequencing data of a study of blood T cell repertoires in COVID-19. As for the study in general: The United States, Italy and Spain were the sources of the acute and convalescent COVID-19 samples. The cDNA or gDNA used as material had been derived from T cells, B-cell-depleted T cells, or PBMCs.

V lost 9 bases to trimming and J lost 3 bases, with 13 bases between them. Germline CDR1 and CDR2: ENHRY and SYGVKD. This CDR3 is 13 amino acids long. Per the authors' pipeline: Reference gene primer amplification gave nucleated cell count estimates. Only in-frame clones appear in the TCRdb table, and some are missing; sequencing was by immunoSEQ multiplex PCR. V and J calls and clone size are as listed in that table; D and trimming were resolved from the DNA. The sample consists of more than 100,000 clones, over 70% of them appearing once. This receptor was identified in a man aged 50 to 60 with active COVID-19. The material sequenced was peripheral blood. The chain carries TRBV10-3 and TRBJ2-3; perhaps TRBD2 as D (5 bases). DNA of the CDR3: TGTGCCATAGTAAGTGGGAGAACAGATACGCAGTATTTT. It encodes CAIVSGRTDTQYF.